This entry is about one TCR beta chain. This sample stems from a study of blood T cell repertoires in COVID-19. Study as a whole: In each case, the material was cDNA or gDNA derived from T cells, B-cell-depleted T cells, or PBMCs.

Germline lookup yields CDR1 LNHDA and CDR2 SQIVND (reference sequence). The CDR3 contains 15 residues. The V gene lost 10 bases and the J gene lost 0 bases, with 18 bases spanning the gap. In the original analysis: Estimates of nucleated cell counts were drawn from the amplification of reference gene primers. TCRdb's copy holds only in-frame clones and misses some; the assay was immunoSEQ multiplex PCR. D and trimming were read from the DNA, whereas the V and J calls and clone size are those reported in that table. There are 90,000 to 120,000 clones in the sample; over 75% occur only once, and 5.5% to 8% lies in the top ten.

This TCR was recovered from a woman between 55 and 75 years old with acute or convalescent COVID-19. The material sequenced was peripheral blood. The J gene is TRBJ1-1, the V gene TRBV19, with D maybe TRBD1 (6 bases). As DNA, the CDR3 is TGTGCCACCCGGACAGTTAACTATATGAACACTGAAGCTTTCTTT. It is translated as CATRTVNYMNTEAFF.